Described below is a single TCR beta chain sequence and its context. The J segment lost 6 bases and the V segment lost 4 bases, leaving 13 bases of the junction unmatched. CDR1 is SEHNR, CDR2 FQNEAQ, per germline (reference sequence). The CDR3 covers 19 residues. This sample is drawn from a study of T cells after somatic rescue of genetic block. This table comes from immunoSEQ multiplex PCR, and its TCRdb copy is limited to in-frame clones, with some not included. The sample holds about 88,000 clones; 80% to 90% are singletons and the top ten take 1.5% to 2%. This sequence originates from a woman in her late teens or twenties. J is TRBJ2-6 and V is TRBV7-9, with 12 bases fitting TRBD1. Sequences were obtained from peripheral blood mononuclear cells (PBMCs). The CDR3 reads CASSSPVGTGGAQANVLTF. The DNA for the CDR3 is TGTGCCAGCAGCTCCCCCGTGGGGACAGGGGGCGCCCAGGCCAACGTCCTGACTTTC.